The 21 T cell receptor beta chains presented below share a single source sample, sequenced in a study of blood T cell repertoires in COVID-19. Measured with immunoSEQ multiplex PCR; TCRdb has only the in-frame clones, and not every one. The sample includes about 260,000 clones, around nine tenths seen only once; the top ten take over 4%. The specimen sequenced was peripheral blood. These receptors were obtained from a woman aged 55-75 years with COVID-19, enrolled during active disease.

CDR3 residues: CASSQFLEMSYNEQFF. The DNA of the CDR3 is TGTGCCAGCAGCCAATTTCTGGAGATGAGCTACAATGAGCAGTTCTTC. This sequence joins TRBV3-1 (or the pseudogene TRBV3-2) and TRBJ2-1; D gene ambiguous. V dropped 2 bases and J dropped 3 bases, with 14 bases sitting between them. The CDR3 totals 16 residues. Germline V gives CDR1 LGHDT, CDR2 YNNKEL (reference sequence).

This rearrangement joins TRBV5-4 to TRBJ2-3; 7 nucleotides align to TRBD2. The ends lost 4 bases at V and 6 bases at J; junction bases unmatched: 17. Germline loops: CDR1 SGHNT, CDR2 YYREEE (reference sequence). This CDR3 region has 17 residues. CDR3 loop: CASSTGLVGGTGDTQYF. In nucleotides, the CDR3 is TGTGCCAGCAGCACAGGACTAGTTGGGGGGACGGGCGATACGCAGTATTTT. Using reference TRBV5-4 and TRBJ2-3 for the parts outside the CDR3, the full variable domain is ETGVTQSPTHLIKTRGQQVTLRCSSQSGHNTVSWYQQALGQGPQFIFQYYREEENGRGNFPPRFSGLQFPNYSSELNVNALELDDSALYLCASSTGLVGGTGDTQYFGPGTRLTVL.

CDR3 region: CASSVTGRASTDTQYF. In nucleotides, the CDR3 is TGTGCCAGCAGCGTAACTGGGCGGGCTAGCACAGATACGCAGTATTTT. The chain is built from TRBV9 and TRBJ2-3; D may be TRBD2 (5 bases). Trimming pared 1 base from V and 0 bases from J, leaving 12 bases between. Germline lookup yields CDR1 SGDLS and CDR2 YYNGEE. The CDR3 runs 16 residues.

The rearrangement joins TRBV28 to TRBJ2-7, with D maybe TRBD2 (6 bases). Germline V gene sequence: CDR1 MDHEN, CDR2 SYDVKM. Trimming took 6 bases from V and 7 from J, leaving 10 bases between them. The CDR3 sequence is 11 residues long. The CDR3 sequence: CASREGREQYF. CDR3 coding DNA: TGTGCCAGCAGGGAGGGCCGGGAGCAGTACTTC. Drawing the rest from reference TRBV28 and TRBJ2-7, the complete variable domain is DVKVTQSSRYLVKRTGEKVFLECVQDMDHENMFWYRQDPGLGLRLIYFSYDVKMKEKGDIPEGYSVSREKKERFSLILESASTNQTSMYLCASREGREQYFGPGTRLTVT.

This chain joins TRBV5-1 and TRBJ2-7; TRBD1 matches 8 bases. V lost 8 bases, J lost 0 bases, and 4 bases stayed unmatched. The V gene's germline CDR1 is SGHRS and CDR2 YFSETQ. The CDR3 runs 13 residues. The CDR3 region has the DNA TGCGCCAGGGGACAGGTAAACTCCTACGAGCAGTACTTC. It translates to CARGQVNSYEQYF.

This chain uses TRBV5-8 with TRBJ2-3; 8 nucleotides line up with TRBD2. The CDR3 length is 16 residues. Germline values: CDR1 SGHTS, CDR2 YDEGEE. J gave up 1 base and V 0 bases, and 4 bases lay outside the gene matches. CDR3 protein: CASSLGPGRGTDTQYF. The CDR3 DNA reads TGTGCCAGCAGCTTGGGCCCCGGGAGGGGCACAGATACGCAGTATTTT.

This rearrangement joins TRBV30 to TRBJ2-5; TRBD1 matches 9 bases. Trimming cost V 5 bases and J 4 bases; bases outside gene matches: 2. Germline V CDR1 and CDR2: GTSNPN, SVGIG (reference sequence). The CDR3 spans 12 residues. The chain's CDR3 is CAWETGGETQYF. CDR3 coding DNA: TGTGCCTGGGAGACAGGGGGAGAGACCCAGTACTTC.

This sequence joins TRBV19 and TRBJ1-1; 9 positions match TRBD1. V lost 10 bases to trimming and J lost 2 bases; unmatched junction nucleotides: 8. The V gene's germline CDR1 is LNHDA and CDR2 SQIVND (reference sequence). This CDR3 contains 14 residues. CDR3 nucleotide sequence: TGTGCCACCAAACAGGGGGCGAGTAACACTGAAGCTTTCTTT. It specifies CATKQGASNTEAFF.

The chain links TRBV9 to TRBJ2-1, with 7 bases that match TRBD2. Trimming took 0 bases from V and 2 from J; bases not matched to a gene: 5. The CDR3 contains 16 residues. Germline CDR1 SGDLS, CDR2 YYNGEE. Here the CDR3 reads CASSVGGGQPYNEQFF. CDR3 bases: TGTGCCAGCAGCGTAGGGGGGGGTCAGCCCTACAATGAGCAGTTCTTC.

This sequence joins TRBV10-2 and TRBJ2-7, with D possibly being TRBD1 (7 bases). In germline, CDR1 is WSHSY, CDR2 SAAADI. Trimming cost V 6 bases and J 5 bases, with 17 bases left between them. CDR3 length equals 14 residues. CDR3 protein: CASRDRETGHEQYF. CDR3 nucleotides: TGCGCCAGCAGGGACCGGGAGACAGGGCACGAGCAGTACTTC.

This chain joins TRBV19 and TRBJ1-2, with TRBD1 matching 7 bases. CDR1 and CDR2 from the germline V gene are LNHDA and SQIVND (reference sequence). The V and J ends lost 5 bases and 11 bases, in that order; junction bases with no gene match: 11. The CDR3 sequence is 13 residues long. This CDR3 is CASSRGGRPEYTF. The CDR3 DNA is TGTGCCAGTAGTCGAGGGGGCCGCCCTGAGTACACCTTC.

This clone was picked up a small number of times. The rearrangement uses TRBV2 and TRBJ1-2; 7 bases fit TRBD1. The CDR3 spans 16 residues. Germline V gene data show CDR1 as SNHLY and CDR2 as FYNNEI. V lost 7 bases and J lost 2; bases outside the gene matches: 13. CDR3 residues: CASKGDSGASNYGYTF. In DNA form, the CDR3 reads TGTGCCAGCAAGGGGGACAGTGGCGCCTCGAACTATGGCTACACCTTC.

This clone has only a few counts. CDR3 sequence: CASSPARTGYPGELFF. The CDR3 nucleotides read TGTGCCAGCAGTCCCGCCCGAACAGGGTACCCCGGGGAGCTGTTTTTT. V usage is TRBV6-2 or TRBV6-3 and J usage is TRBJ2-2; D is perhaps TRBD1 (6 bases). The CDR3 is made up of 16 amino acids. CDR1 MNHEY and CDR2 SVGEGT come from the germline V gene. V lost 5 bases and J 6 bases, leaving 19 bases between the germline ends.

This chain connects TRBV11-1 to TRBJ2-1; no firm D call. The V and J ends lost 2 bases and 10 bases respectively, with 12 bases between them. Germline V CDR1 and CDR2: SGHAT, FQDESV (reference sequence). The CDR3 is made up of 13 amino acids. The CDR3 DNA is TGTGCCAGCAGCTTATTTAGCCTTCAGGAGCAGTTCTTC. Its translation is CASSLFSLQEQFF.

This chain uses TRBV7-2 with TRBJ1-5, with D possibly TRBD1 on 5 matching bases. The CDR3 spans 16 residues. Between the trimmed V and J ends, which lost 0 bases and 6 bases, there was a span of 15 bases. Germline CDR1 SGHTA, CDR2 FQGNSA. The CDR3 loop is CASSLAGRETGQPQHF. In nucleotides, the CDR3 is TGTGCCAGCAGCTTAGCCGGCAGGGAAACGGGTCAGCCCCAGCATTTT.

The gene calls are TRBV5-1 and TRBJ2-6; unclear D gene. Germline values: CDR1 SGHRS, CDR2 YFSETQ. The V gene lost 0 bases and the J gene lost 4 bases, with 11 bases spanning the gap. The CDR3 is 16 amino acids. CDR3 coding DNA: TGCGCCAGCAGCTTGGGCGGTGGGTACGGGGCCAACGTCCTGACTTTC. Translation gives CASSLGGGYGANVLTF.

In this sample, this clone turned up once. The V and J genes are TRBV4-2 and TRBJ1-2; possibly TRBD1 for D (6 bases). Trimming removed 1 base from V and 8 bases from J, with 17 bases in between. CDR3 size: 15 residues. Germline loops: CDR1 LGHNA, CDR2 YNFKEQ. The CDR3: CASSQVRGMTEGYTF. CDR3 DNA sequence: TGTGCCAGCAGCCAAGTCAGGGGCATGACGGAAGGCTACACCTTC.

This clone turned up a few times. V is TRBV4-2 and J is TRBJ2-4; 7 positions match TRBD2. The CDR3 has 15 amino acids. Germline CDR1 and CDR2: LGHNA and YNFKEQ. V trimming: 1 base; J trimming: 9 bases; junction bases outside the gene matches: 9. The CDR3 region is CASSQASSGGFIQYF. The CDR3 nucleotides read TGTGCCAGCAGCCAAGCCTCCTCGGGAGGTTTCATTCAGTACTTC.

The genes are TRBV11-2 and TRBJ1-1; the D gene is possibly TRBD1 (5 bases). The V gene's germline CDR1 is SGHAT and CDR2 FQNNGV. V was pared by 1 base and J by 4 bases, with 10 bases between. This CDR3 is built from 14 residues. The CDR3 sequence: CASSLVRGGTEAFF. CDR3 coding DNA: TGTGCCAGCAGCTTAGTTCGGGGGGGCACTGAAGCTTTCTTT.

The rearrangement uses TRBV5-1 and TRBJ2-2; no definite D call. The CDR3 is 14 residues long. Germline CDR1 SGHRS, CDR2 YFSETQ. V was trimmed by 1 base and J by 6 bases, leaving 10 bases between them. The CDR3 region has the DNA TGCGCCAGCAGCTTGTCGGTCGGTCCCGGGGAGCTGTTTTTT. Translation: CASSLSVGPGELFF.

The V and J genes are TRBV13 and TRBJ2-3; TRBD2 matches at 7 bases. CDR1 is PRHDT and CDR2 is FYEKMQ in the germline V gene (reference sequence). Trimming removed 1 base from V and 3 bases from J; junction bases left unmatched: 4. The CDR3 sequence is 15 residues long. CDR3 region: CASSLAGEGTDTQYF. DNA of the CDR3: TGTGCCAGCAGCTTAGCCGGGGAGGGGACAGATACGCAGTATTTT.